Below are 27 T cell receptor beta chains sequenced from a single sample in a study of blood T cell repertoires in COVID-19. Produced via immunoSEQ multiplex PCR; TCRdb's table is partial and in-frame only. The table includes 270,000 or so clones, more than 70% detected once. The sequenced material came from peripheral blood. These receptors were collected from a woman aged 18-29 years with acute or convalescent COVID-19.

This chain uses TRBV27 with TRBJ2-1; 10 bases fit TRBD2. This CDR3 has 15 residues. Germline loops: CDR1 MNHEY, CDR2 SMNVEV (reference sequence). Losses at the gene ends were 5 bases for V and 9 bases for J; bases not matched to a gene: 10. The CDR3 loop reads CASSVTLAGLGEQFF. For the CDR3, the DNA is TGTGCCAGCAGTGTTACACTAGCGGGACTCGGTGAGCAGTTCTTC.

This clone was seen a handful of times. V gene TRBV6-1 combines with J gene TRBJ2-1, with D perhaps TRBD2 (6 bases). This CDR3 has 15 amino acids. Germline values: CDR1 MNHNS, CDR2 SASEGT. The V gene lost 1 base and the J gene lost 2 bases, with 9 bases spanning the gap. The CDR3 coding sequence is TGTGCCAGCAGTGAAGTAGCGGATGCCTACAATGAGCAGTTCTTC. It translates to CASSEVADAYNEQFF.

In this sample, this clone turned up once. This chain joins TRBV4-1 and TRBJ2-2; D is perhaps TRBD2 (6 bases). Germline values: CDR1 MGHRA, CDR2 YSYEKL. Trimming took 0 bases from V and 7 from J, leaving 15 bases between them. This CDR3 is 16 amino acids long. The chain's CDR3 is CASSQDGGVGGGELFF. As DNA, the CDR3 is TGCGCCAGCAGCCAAGACGGGGGAGTCGGGGGCGGGGAGCTGTTTTTT.

This clone occurred a few times. The rearrangement joins TRBV7-9 to TRBJ1-4; the match to TRBD1 covers 8 bases. V lost 1 base to trimming and J lost 6 bases; unmatched junction nucleotides: 1. The CDR3 sequence is 14 residues long. Germline V CDR1 and CDR2: SEHNR, FQNEAQ (reference sequence). The CDR3, as DNA: TGTGCCAGCAGCTTAGGGACAGGGTATGAAAAACTGTTTTTT. Translating gives CASSLGTGYEKLFF.

Only one count was recorded for this clone. This chain links TRBV5-6 with TRBJ2-7; D uncertain. The CDR3 runs 12 residues. Germline assignment: CDR1 SGHDT and CDR2 YYEEEE. V lost 0 bases and J lost 8, with 9 bases in between. CDR3 loop: CASSLALGQQYF. The CDR3 nucleotides read TGTGCCAGCAGCTTGGCCTTGGGCCAGCAGTACTTC.

The chain couples TRBV27 to TRBJ2-1, with D possibly being TRBD2 (5 bases). The CDR3 covers 11 residues. Trimming removed 3 bases from V and 14 bases from J, with 11 bases in between. Germline-derived CDR1 and CDR2 are MNHEY and SMNVEV (reference sequence). DNA of the CDR3: TGTGCCAGCAGTTTCGGGGATAGGGAGTTCTTC. Amino acid sequence: CASSFGDREFF.

This clone came up a few times. V and J are TRBV18 and TRBJ1-1; no clear D gene. The V gene lost 2 bases and the J gene lost 4 bases, with 8 bases spanning the gap. Germline CDR1 is KGHSH and CDR2 is LQKENI. This CDR3 contains 13 residues. CDR3 loop: CASSPEDSTEAFF. In DNA form, the CDR3 reads TGTGCCAGCTCACCAGAGGACTCCACTGAAGCTTTCTTT. The whole variable domain, filled in from reference TRBV18 and TRBJ1-1, reads NAGVMQNPRHLVRRRGQEARLRCSPMKGHSHVYWYRQLPEEGLKFMVYLQKENIIDESGMPKERFSAEFPKEGPSILRIQQVVRGDSAAYFCASSPEDSTEAFFGQGTRLTVV.

The chain carries TRBV15 and TRBJ1-2; D is uncertain. The CDR3 covers 12 residues. The V gene's germline CDR1 is LNHNV and CDR2 YYDKDF (reference sequence). The CDR3 sequence: CAVSDGAYGYTF. The CDR3 bases are TGTGCGGTTTCAGACGGAGCCTATGGCTACACCTTC.

The CDR3 bases are TGTGCCAGCAGCGCAAGGACTAGCGGACGTGAGCAGTTCTTC. Translation gives CASSARTSGREQFF. The chain uses TRBV9 and TRBJ2-1, with 10 bases identical to TRBD2. V gave up 3 bases and J gave up 9 bases; unmatched junction bases: 6. The CDR3 length is 14 residues. CDR1 SGDLS and CDR2 YYNGEE come from the germline V gene. Full variable domain (remainder filled in from reference TRBV9 and TRBJ2-1): DSGVTQTPKHLITATGQRVTLRCSPRSGDLSVYWYQQSLDQGLQFLIQYYNGEERAKGNILERFSAQQFPDLHSELNLSSLELGDSALYFCASSARTSGREQFFGPGTRLTVL.

The chain links TRBV5-4 to TRBJ1-6; 10 positions agree with TRBD1. Germline lookup yields CDR1 SGHNT and CDR2 YYREEE (reference sequence). The CDR3 is 15 residues long. With 5 bases clipped from V and 8 bases from J, the junction kept 7 bases outside the gene matches. The CDR3 loop reads CASRPPGTGDSPLHF. In DNA, the CDR3 is TGTGCCAGCAGACCCCCCGGGACAGGGGATTCACCCCTCCACTTT.

This chain uses TRBV7-9 with TRBJ2-7; D remains unclear. Trimming removed 4 bases at V and 6 bases at J, with 13 bases between. Germline CDR1 and CDR2: SEHNR and FQNEAQ (reference sequence). This CDR3 contains 13 residues. The CDR3 sequence: CASSYGRPVEQYF. DNA for the CDR3: TGTGCCAGCAGCTACGGCAGGCCGGTCGAGCAGTACTTC.

V gene TRBV3-1 (or the pseudogene TRBV3-2) combines with J gene TRBJ1-3; D unresolved. Germline V gives CDR1 LGHDT, CDR2 YNNKEL (reference sequence). This CDR3 has 14 amino acids. The V gene lost 6 bases and the J gene lost 0 bases, with 9 bases spanning the gap. The CDR3 is CASSLRSSGNTIYF. As DNA, the CDR3 is TGTGCCAGCAGTCTCAGGTCCTCTGGAAACACCATATATTTT.

The rearrangement links TRBV3-1 (or the pseudogene TRBV3-2) to TRBJ2-1; 8 bases match TRBD2. CDR1 and CDR2 (germline): LGHDT, YNNKEL (reference sequence). This CDR3 spans 16 amino acids. J was trimmed by 3 bases and V by 4 bases; bases with no gene match: 8. The CDR3 reads CASSPQLAALYNEQFF. The DNA of the CDR3 is TGTGCCAGCAGCCCACAACTAGCGGCCCTCTACAATGAGCAGTTCTTC.

The chain is built from TRBV10-3 and TRBJ2-2, with D possibly matching TRBD1 (6 bases). CDR3 size: 16 residues. The V gene lost 3 bases and the J gene lost 7 bases, with 18 bases spanning the gap. Germline-derived CDR1 and CDR2 are ENHRY and SYGVKD. The CDR3 sequence: CAISEGAQGSYGELFF. DNA of the CDR3: TGTGCCATCAGTGAAGGGGCACAGGGATCTTACGGGGAGCTGTTTTTT.

This chain links TRBV9 with TRBJ2-2; TRBD2 agrees at 10 bases. Germline V gene data show CDR1 as SGDLS and CDR2 as YYNGEE. The ends lost 6 bases at V and 7 bases at J; junction bases unmatched: 6. This CDR3 has 14 amino acids. The CDR3, as DNA: TGTGCCAGCACTGGGACTAGCGTTGGCGGGGAGCTGTTTTTT. Its protein is CASTGTSVGGELFF. The full variable domain, rest sourced from reference TRBV9 and TRBJ2-2, is DSGVTQTPKHLITATGQRVTLRCSPRSGDLSVYWYQQSLDQGLQFLIQYYNGEERAKGNILERFSAQQFPDLHSELNLSSLELGDSALYFCASTGTSVGGELFFGEGSRLTVL.

The genes are TRBV28 and TRBJ1-1, with 7 bases aligning to TRBD1. J lost 2 bases, V lost 4 bases, and 4 bases had no gene match. CDR1 is MDHEN, CDR2 SYDVKM, per germline. The CDR3 consists of 14 residues. CDR3 DNA: TGTGCCAGCAGTTCGACAGGGAGTAACACTGAAGCTTTCTTT. Translated, it gives CASSSTGSNTEAFF.

CDR3 in amino acids: CASLSHGTGINEQFF. In nucleotides, the CDR3 is TGTGCCAGCCTGAGCCACGGGACAGGGATCAATGAGCAGTTCTTC. This chain links TRBV28 with TRBJ2-1, with 9 bases aligning to TRBD1. The CDR3 contains 15 residues. V shed 8 bases, J shed 6 bases, and the junction held 11 bases outside the gene matches. CDR1 and CDR2 from the germline V gene are MDHEN and SYDVKM.

The chain carries TRBV28 and TRBJ1-5; TRBD1 might be the D (6 bases). V was pared by 8 bases and J by 3 bases, with 14 bases between. CDR3 length: 14 amino acids. Germline assignment: CDR1 MDHEN and CDR2 SYDVKM. Here the CDR3 DNA reads TGTGCCAGCGGCTCGGGACACGCCAATCAGCCCCAGCATTTT. As protein: CASGSGHANQPQHF. The variable domain in full, completed from reference TRBV28 and TRBJ1-5, reads DVKVTQSSRYLVKRTGEKVFLECVQDMDHENMFWYRQDPGLGLRLIYFSYDVKMKEKGDIPEGYSVSREKKERFSLILESASTNQTSMYLCASGSGHANQPQHFGDGTRLSIL.

This clone was recorded only once. The chain couples TRBV6-5 to TRBJ2-5; 10 nucleotides align to TRBD2. CDR3 length equals 15 residues. In germline, CDR1 is MNHEY, CDR2 SVGAGI. V trimming: 5 bases; J trimming: 5 bases; junction bases outside the gene matches: 8. DNA of the CDR3: TGTGCCAGCAGTCGGACTAGCGGAGCTTCGGAGACCCAGTACTTC. It translates to CASSRTSGASETQYF.

Only a few counts were recorded for this clone. The genes are TRBV30 and TRBJ1-5, with 8 positions matching TRBD1. This CDR3 is 14 amino acids long. With 3 bases clipped from V and 3 bases from J, the junction kept 4 bases outside the gene matches. The germline V gene has CDR1 GTSNPN and CDR2 SVGIG (reference sequence). CDR3 DNA: TGTGCCTGGAGGAGACAGGGGAACAATCAGCCCCAGCATTTT. Its translation: CAWRRQGNNQPQHF.

The chain carries TRBV9 and TRBJ2-1; TRBD1 agrees at 11 bases. Germline trimming cut 3 bases from V and 8 bases from J; bases unmatched to any gene: 10. The CDR3 covers 16 residues. CDR1 is SGDLS and CDR2 is YYNGEE in the germline V gene. CDR3 protein: CASSASGTGGRDEQFF. The CDR3 DNA reads TGTGCCAGCAGCGCTTCCGGGACAGGGGGTAGGGATGAGCAGTTCTTC.

The chain combines TRBV27 with TRBJ1-5; no definite D call. Trimming shortened V by 0 bases and J by 0 bases, and 6 bases separated the two germline ends. The CDR3 totals 15 residues. Germline V lookup: CDR1 MNHEY, CDR2 SMNVEV (reference sequence). CDR3 sequence reads: CASSLSMSSNQPQHF. The CDR3 DNA is TGTGCCAGCAGTTTATCGATGAGTAGCAATCAGCCCCAGCATTTT.

The chain combines TRBV27 with TRBJ2-3; D is uncertain. CDR3 length equals 14 residues. Germline V CDR1 and CDR2: MNHEY, SMNVEV (reference sequence). V was trimmed by 0 bases and J by 10 bases, leaving 14 bases between them. The CDR3 DNA reads TGTGCCAGCAGTTTATCTGCCCGCTATACTCCGCAGTATTTT. It translates to CASSLSARYTPQYF.

This clone was counted once. The chain joins TRBV15 to TRBJ2-7; TRBD2 agrees at 7 bases. Germline loops: CDR1 LNHNV, CDR2 YYDKDF (reference sequence). The ends lost 5 bases at V and 3 bases at J; junction bases unmatched: 7. This CDR3 has 14 residues. CDR3 sequence: CATSGMTSNYEQYF. CDR3 nucleotides: TGTGCCACCAGCGGAATGACTAGCAACTACGAGCAGTACTTC.

This chain's CDR3 is CATNTGLDNEQFF. The CDR3 DNA reads as TGTGCCACAAATACAGGGTTGGACAATGAGCAGTTCTTC. The gene calls are TRBV24-1 and TRBJ2-1, with a tentative D call TRBD1 (6 bases). Deletions cut 10 bases from V and 5 bases from J, with 14 bases between. The V gene's germline CDR1 is KGHDR and CDR2 SFDVKD. The CDR3 has 13 residues.

This clone was detected only once. In nucleotides, the CDR3 is TGTGCCAGCAGCAAGGGACTAGTCTACGAGCAGTACTTC. Protein product: CASSKGLVYEQYF. The chain couples TRBV6-2 or TRBV6-3 to TRBJ2-7; 8 bases align to TRBD2. Germline assignment: CDR1 MNHEY and CDR2 SVGEGT. CDR3 length equals 13 residues. J lost 3 bases, V lost 6 bases, and 4 bases had no gene match.

The chain carries TRBV6-4 and TRBJ2-3; possibly TRBD2 for D (6 bases). This CDR3 is 14 amino acids long. The V gene's germline CDR1 is MRHNA and CDR2 SNTAGT. The V end was cut by 4 bases, the J end by 2 bases, with 10 bases between. Written as DNA, the CDR3 is TGTGCCAGCAGTGCGGCGGGGACCACAGATACGCAGTATTTT. Its translation: CASSAAGTTDTQYF.